This TCR beta chain was sequenced during a study of T cells in Graves' hyperthyroidism and ophthalmopathy. Across the study: The blood sample was taken at first diagnosis, before treatment began.

RNA transcripts served as the template for amplifying TCR beta CDR3 regions. The HTBI primer set was used in a first-round RT-PCR of the TCR CDR3. TCRdb re-called the multiplex PCR reads through MiXCR, storing one row per CDR3 protein. The table lists roughly 500,000 distinct CDR3 sequences, roughly a sixth of them singletons, with approximately 30% in the top ten. Study-wide findings and caveats: A 13 V-J signature model discriminated ophthalmopathy versus stable hyperthyroidism.

Among ophthalmopathy patients, the Clinical Activity Score reached at least 3, the NOSPECS grade reached at least 4, and duration remained under 3 months. The CDR3 sequence is 9 residues long. CDR1 and CDR2 (germline): DFQATT, SNEGSKA (reference sequence). With 7 bases removed from V and 7 bases from J, the gap between germline ends came to 7 bases. This clonotype was recorded many times. The antigen remains undetermined. Sample: blood. This receptor was obtained from a woman aged 25 to 45 with Graves' ophthalmopathy. The chain links TRBV20-1 to TRBJ1-2; D gene unclear. Written as DNA, the CDR3 is TGCAGTGATGGAGTTGGCTACACCTTC. Translated, it gives CSDGVGYTF.